What follows are 24 T cell receptor beta chains derived from one specimen sequenced in a study of Graves' ophthalmopathy and Graves' hyperthyroidism. Amplification from RNA transcripts yielded the TCR beta CDR3 regions. In the first round, RT-PCR was carried out with HTBI primers, and a multiplex PCR formed the second round. TCRdb processed the multiplex PCR reads anew with MiXCR; each CDR3 protein has one entry. The sample shows over a million distinct CDR3 sequences, roughly two fifths of them seen only once. Specimen: peripheral blood or thyroid tissue (not recorded which). The origin of the receptors is an adult man with Graves' hyperthyroidism.

V usage is TRBV30 and J usage is TRBJ2-2; 7 nucleotides agree with TRBD1. CDR1 and CDR2 from the germline V gene are GTSNPN and SVGIG (reference sequence). The ends lost 5 bases at V and 4 bases at J; junction bases unmatched: 7. This CDR3 spans 14 amino acids. The CDR3 here is CAWEQGTSTGELFF. Written as DNA, the CDR3 is TGTGCCTGGGAACAGGGGACAAGCACCGGGGAGCTGTTTTTT.

The V gene is TRBV15, the J gene TRBJ1-6; 7 bases agree with TRBD1. The germline gives CDR1 LNHNV, CDR2 YYDKDF (reference sequence). V lost 2 bases and J lost 6; bases outside the gene matches: 4. The CDR3 runs 15 residues. The CDR3, as DNA: TGTGCCACCAGCAGATGGGGACAGTCTAATTCACCCCTCCACTTT. Translation: CATSRWGQSNSPLHF.

This clonotype was counted ten times or more. The chain uses TRBV29-1 and TRBJ1-5; D unclear. V lost 4 bases to trimming and J lost 0 bases, with 10 bases between them. Germline V lookup: CDR1 SQVTM, CDR2 ANQGSEA. The CDR3 is 14 residues long. DNA for the CDR3: TGCAGCGTTGGGACCGGGTCTAGCAATCAGCCCCAGCATTTT. Translating it yields CSVGTGSSNQPQHF.

The CDR3 bases are TGTGCCATCAGCCCGGGACAGGGCGCCAGCAATCAGCCCCAGCATTTT. Its protein product is CAISPGQGASNQPQHF. This chain connects TRBV10-3 to TRBJ1-5; 9 bases map to TRBD1. The CDR3 totals 16 residues. Germline-derived CDR1 and CDR2 are ENHRY and SYGVKD. The trim removed 6 bases at V and 1 base at J, leaving 7 bases unmatched.

This clonotype was observed a single time. A clone one base away is much larger, so this may be a read error. The chain uses TRBV7-2 and TRBJ2-2; 9 nucleotides agree with TRBD1. Germline V gene sequence: CDR1 SGHTA, CDR2 FQGNSA. V lost 2 bases to trimming and J lost 6 bases; unmatched junction nucleotides: 4. The CDR3 is made up of 15 amino acids. The CDR3, as DNA: TGTGCCAGCAGCTTATCGACAGGGGGGCCCGGGGAGCTGTTTTTT. The encoded protein is CASSLSTGGPGELFF. Full variable domain (missing parts from reference TRBV7-2 and TRBJ2-2): GAGVSQSPSNKVTEKGKDVELRCDPISGHTALYWYRQSLGQGLEFLIYFQGNSAPDKSGLPSDRFSAERTGGSVSTLTIQRTQQEDSAVYLCASSLSTGGPGELFFGEGSRLTVL.

This clonotype has a handful of counts. This chain uses TRBV7-2 with TRBJ2-7; 11 bases are shared with TRBD2. Germline V gene data show CDR1 as SGHTA and CDR2 as FQGNSA. V lost 5 bases, J lost 3 bases, and 12 bases stayed unmatched. The CDR3 is made up of 17 amino acids. DNA of the CDR3: TGTGCCAGCAGCACCCCCGGTGAGACTAGCGGGATCTACGAGCAGTACTTC. Translation: CASSTPGETSGIYEQYF.

The chain links TRBV7-8 to TRBJ2-7, with D tentatively TRBD2 (6 bases). The germline V gene has CDR1 SGHVS and CDR2 FQNEAQ. This CDR3 has 16 residues. Trimming took off 1 base at V and 6 bases at J, with 19 bases between the two ends. CDR3 sequence reads: CASSLEPPPGDLEQYF. In DNA, the CDR3 is TGTGCCAGCAGCTTAGAGCCCCCCCCGGGAGATCTCGAGCAGTACTTC.

The rearrangement links TRBV29-1 to TRBJ2-7; TRBD1 matches 9 bases. With 8 bases clipped from V and 7 bases from J, the junction kept 9 bases outside the gene matches. This CDR3 comprises 12 residues. In germline, CDR1 is SQVTM, CDR2 ANQGSEA. CDR3 loop: CSSGTGRWEQYF. In DNA form, the CDR3 reads TGCAGCTCCGGGACAGGGAGGTGGGAGCAGTACTTC.

This chain links TRBV29-1 with TRBJ1-2, with D possibly TRBD1 on 6 matching bases. V lost 0 bases, J lost 2 bases, and 10 bases lay in between. Germline assignment: CDR1 SQVTM and CDR2 ANQGSEA. The CDR3 is 14 amino acids. CDR3 in DNA: TGCAGCGTTGAAGATCGGCAGGGGAACTATGGCTACACCTTC. Translated: CSVEDRQGNYGYTF.

This rearrangement joins TRBV29-1 to TRBJ1-2; the match to TRBD1 covers 7 bases. The CDR3 contains 14 residues. V gave up 7 bases and J gave up 4 bases; unmatched junction bases: 12. Germline CDR1 and CDR2: SQVTM and ANQGSEA. CDR3 coding DNA: TGCAGCGGTCAGGTAGGGGGCCAAAGCTATGGCTACACCTTC. The encoded protein is CSGQVGGQSYGYTF.

Many counts were recorded for this clonotype. This chain uses TRBV20-1 with TRBJ1-5; 7 positions agree with TRBD1. V lost 2 bases, J lost 0 bases, and 7 bases stayed unmatched. Germline CDR1 DFQATT, CDR2 SNEGSKA (reference sequence). CDR3 size: 16 residues. Here the CDR3 DNA reads TGCAGTGCTAGAAAAGGACAGGCTTTTAGCAATCAGCCCCAGCATTTT. This encodes CSARKGQAFSNQPQHF.

This clonotype was seen at least ten times. This sequence joins TRBV20-1 and TRBJ2-7; the match to TRBD1 covers 12 bases. V lost 6 bases and J lost 6; bases outside the gene matches: 6. The CDR3 runs 13 residues. The germline gives CDR1 DFQATT, CDR2 SNEGSKA (reference sequence). The DNA for the CDR3 is TGCAGTGCAAAGGGACAGGGGGCGGGCGAGCAGTACTTC. Amino acid sequence: CSAKGQGAGEQYF.

Comments on this clonotype: Likely a read error: the CDR3 ends without its conserved phenylalanine or tryptophan. This chain connects TRBV12-3 or TRBV12-4 to TRBJ1-1, with 9 bases aligning to TRBD1. The CDR3 contains 13 residues. V lost 6 bases, J lost 5 bases, and 4 bases stayed unmatched. The CDR3 loop is CASRGQGGTEAFL. For the CDR3, the DNA is TGTGCCAGCAGGGGACAGGGAGGGACTGAAGCTTTCCTT.

This sequence joins TRBV7-2 and TRBJ1-5, with TRBD1 matching over 10 bases. The CDR3 extends over 15 amino acids. Germline CDR1 SGHTA, CDR2 FQGNSA. With V trimmed by 11 bases and J by 4 bases, 11 bases remained unmatched. The CDR3 DNA sequence: TGTGCCCTATCGGAGGGGACAGGGGAGAATCAGCCCCAGCATTTT. It is translated as CALSEGTGENQPQHF.

V usage is TRBV14 and J usage is TRBJ1-1, with D possibly TRBD1 on 6 matching bases. The V end was cut by 6 bases, the J end by 0 bases, with 17 bases between. Germline lookup yields CDR1 SGHDN and CDR2 FVKESK. The CDR3 totals 16 residues. CDR3 DNA: TGTGCCAGCAGGCGCTTAACAGGGACACTGAACACTGAAGCTTTCTTT. Encoded protein: CASRRLTGTLNTEAFF.

This clonotype has a count of ten or more. The rearrangement joins TRBV7-8 to TRBJ2-2; TRBD2 matches 10 bases. The CDR3 is 14 amino acids. After removal of 5 bases from V and 6 bases from J, the junction contained 3 bases not matched to a gene. Germline V CDR1 and CDR2: SGHVS, FQNEAQ. The CDR3 DNA sequence: TGTGCCAGCAGCACTAGCGGGATTGCCGGGGAGCTGTTTTTT. Translation gives CASSTSGIAGELFF.

Ten or more counts support this clonotype. J is TRBJ1-1 and V is TRBV4-3, with TRBD1 matching over 11 bases. This CDR3 spans 16 amino acids. With 1 base clipped from V and 2 bases from J, the junction kept 3 bases outside the gene matches. Looked up from germline, CDR1 is LGHNA and CDR2 is YSLEER. This chain's CDR3 is CASSQGTGGVNTEAFF. The CDR3 nucleotides read TGCGCCAGCAGCCAAGGGACAGGGGGCGTAAACACTGAAGCTTTCTTT.

This sequence joins TRBV7-2 and TRBJ1-2; maybe TRBD1 (5 bases). V lost 5 bases, J lost 3 bases, and 10 bases lay in between. Germline V gene sequence: CDR1 SGHTA, CDR2 FQGNSA. There are 13 residues in the CDR3. The CDR3 sequence: CASSAETDYGYTF. The DNA for the CDR3 is TGTGCCAGCAGCGCAGAGACAGACTATGGCTACACCTTC. Looking up the rest from reference TRBV7-2 and TRBJ1-2 gives the full variable domain: GAGVSQSPSNKVTEKGKDVELRCDPISGHTALYWYRQSLGQGLEFLIYFQGNSAPDKSGLPSDRFSAERTGGSVSTLTIQRTQQEDSAVYLCASSAETDYGYTFGSGTRLTVV.

The chain carries TRBV7-9 and TRBJ2-7, with 13 bases aligning to TRBD2. This CDR3 comprises 14 residues. Unmatched junction bases numbered 4, after V lost 5 bases and J lost 6 bases. Germline CDR1 is SEHNR and CDR2 is FQNEAQ (reference sequence). The CDR3 spells CASSMGLAGSEQYF. CDR3 DNA: TGTGCCAGCAGCATGGGACTAGCGGGATCCGAGCAGTACTTC.

About this clonotype: One end of the junction fails to match germline, which may point to a read error. The rearrangement joins TRBV10-3 to TRBJ1-5; D gene unclear. Germline CDR1 ENHRY, CDR2 SYGVKD. The CDR3 totals 14 residues. The CDR3 coding sequence is TGTGCCAGCAGTGATGTGAGAGGAAATCAGCCCCAGCATTTT. It yields the protein CASSDVRGNQPQHF.

In regard to this clonotype: This sequence may be a read error, since a much larger clone differs from it by one base. This chain joins TRBV25-1 and TRBJ2-7; TRBD1 agrees at 9 bases. V shed 2 bases and J 5 bases; nucleotides not matched to a gene: 4. Germline CDR1 MGHDK, CDR2 SYGVNS. The CDR3 sequence is 14 residues long. The DNA for the CDR3 is TGTGCCAGCAGTGAAGCCGGGACAGGGAACGAGCAGTACTTC. It translates to CASSEAGTGNEQYF.

This clonotype showed up many times. The chain joins TRBV10-3 to TRBJ2-7; possibly TRBD2 for D (6 bases). The CDR3 consists of 15 residues. V was clipped by 4 bases and J by 4 bases, with 17 bases between them. The germline V gene encodes CDR1 ENHRY and CDR2 SYGVKD. As DNA, the CDR3 is TGTGCCATCAGTGTCGGGACTCCTGAGATTTACGAGCAGTACTTC. Translating it yields CAISVGTPEIYEQYF.

This chain uses TRBV12-3 or TRBV12-4 with TRBJ2-7, with 9 bases lining up with TRBD2. The CDR3 has 15 amino acids. The ends lost 5 bases at V and 2 bases at J; junction bases unmatched: 7. CDR3: CASSQLAGGTYEQYF. As DNA, the CDR3 is TGTGCCAGCAGTCAACTAGCGGGTGGTACCTACGAGCAGTACTTC.

This chain links TRBV5-6 with TRBJ2-5, with D possibly being TRBD1 or TRBD2 (5 bases each). The length of the CDR3 is 14 residues. V gave up 3 bases and J gave up 5 bases, with 14 bases separating them. Germline-derived CDR1 and CDR2 are SGHDT and YYEEEE. In DNA form, the CDR3 reads TGTGCCAGCAGCTCCGGGGCCATGTGGGAGACCCAGTACTTC. This translates into CASSSGAMWETQYF. The entire variable domain, with the rest obtained from reference TRBV5-6 and TRBJ2-5, is as follows: DAGVTQSPTHLIKTRGQQVTLRCSPKSGHDTVSWYQQALGQGPQFIFQYYEEEERQRGNFPDRFSGHQFPNYSSELNVNALLLGDSALYLCASSSGAMWETQYFGPGTRLLVL.